This TCR beta chain was recorded in a study of blood T cell repertoires in COVID-19. This clone was counted a single time. Data came from immunoSEQ multiplex PCR; TCRdb stores just in-frame clones and leaves some out. The sample consists of about 120,000 clones, 65% to 85% of them appearing once. V was shortened by 5 bases and J by 5 bases, with 15 bases between the two germline ends. The CDR3 loop spans 14 amino acids. Germline V CDR1 and CDR2: SGHAT, FQDESV (reference sequence). The clonotype originates from a woman aged 25 to 39 who had recovered from COVID-19. The chain couples TRBV11-1 to TRBJ1-1; D gene unclear. The sequenced material came from PBMCs or T cells enriched from blood (not recorded which). The CDR3 loop is CASSPSASITEAFF. CDR3 sequence (DNA): TGTGCCAGCAGCCCCAGTGCTAGTATAACTGAAGCTTTCTTT.